Listed here are 31 T cell receptor beta chains from one sample, sequenced in a study of cytomegalovirus exposure and HLA in healthy donors. The PCR ran on 60 Vbeta and 13 Jbeta primers. Profiling relied on immunoSEQ multiplex PCR, and the TCRdb table lists in-frame clones only, not all of them. The table shows around 150,000 clones, with 68% occurring only once. The sample consisted of PBMCs. The receptor source for this set is a young man in good health and CMV-seropositive.

CDR3 protein: CASSNSQGNTEAFF. The DNA of the CDR3 is TGTGCCAGCAGCAACAGCCAGGGGAACACTGAAGCTTTCTTT. The chain uses TRBV2 and TRBJ1-1; a weak D match, TRBD1 (5 bases). Germline loops: CDR1 SNHLY, CDR2 FYNNEI. Between the trimmed V and J ends, which lost 6 bases and 1 base, there was a span of 12 bases. The CDR3 is 14 amino acids.

J is TRBJ2-6 and V is TRBV5-1; D is unclear. The length of the CDR3 is 16 residues. The V gene's germline CDR1 is SGHRS and CDR2 YFSETQ. V was pared by 0 bases and J by 2 bases, with 9 bases between. The DNA of the CDR3 is TGCGCCAGCAGCTTGGTGGGCAGTACTGGGGCCAACGTCCTGACTTTC. Translated, it gives CASSLVGSTGANVLTF.

V gene TRBV27 combines with J gene TRBJ2-7; the D is unclear. The CDR3 has 12 amino acids. V shed 4 bases and J shed 0 bases, with 4 bases lying between them. Germline V lookup: CDR1 MNHEY, CDR2 SMNVEV (reference sequence). The CDR3 sequence: CASSYSSYEQYF. The CDR3 region has the DNA TGTGCCAGCAGTTACTCCTCCTACGAGCAGTACTTC.

V is TRBV11-3 and J is TRBJ2-5, with D perhaps TRBD2 (6 bases). There are 14 residues in the CDR3. Looked up from germline, CDR1 is SGHNT and CDR2 is YENEEA. The germline V and J ends were trimmed by 7 bases and 5 bases, with 17 bases remaining between them. The CDR3 sequence is CASTLGQAGETQYF. CDR3 nucleotides: TGTGCCAGCACACTTGGCCAGGCGGGGGAGACCCAGTACTTC. Drawing the rest from reference TRBV11-3 and TRBJ2-5, the complete variable domain is EAGVVQSPRYKIIEKKQPVAFWCNPISGHNTLYWYLQNLGQGPELLIRYENEEAVDDSQLPKDRFSAERLKGVDSTLKIQPAELGDSAVYLCASTLGQAGETQYFGPGTRLLVL.

The chain joins TRBV5-4 to TRBJ2-7; 7 bases map to TRBD2. CDR3 length: 14 residues. The germline V gene encodes CDR1 SGHNT and CDR2 YYREEE (reference sequence). With 5 bases clipped from V and 6 bases from J, the junction kept 11 bases outside the gene matches. CDR3: CASSNGLDMVEQYF. CDR3 DNA sequence: TGTGCCAGCAGTAATGGACTAGATATGGTCGAGCAGTACTTC.

The chain recombines TRBV5-8 with TRBJ1-2; D not certain. This CDR3 comprises 15 residues. Trimming took 4 bases from V and 4 from J, leaving 17 bases between them. Germline V gene sequence: CDR1 SGHTS, CDR2 YDEGEE. This chain's CDR3 is CASSRRGEGGYGYTF. CDR3 in DNA: TGTGCCAGCAGCCGGCGGGGAGAGGGTGGCTATGGCTACACCTTC.

The V and J genes are TRBV9 and TRBJ2-5; TRBD2 matches 8 bases. The J call is in doubt because the DNA end fits TRBJ2-7 better. The germline gives CDR1 SGDLS, CDR2 YYNGEE. The CDR3 is made up of 16 amino acids. CDR3 region: CASSGQTSVPSYEQYF. The CDR3 DNA sequence: TGTGCCAGCAGCGGTCAGACTAGCGTACCATCCTACGAGCAGTACTTC.

The chain recombines TRBV2 with TRBJ2-7; maybe TRBD1 (5 bases). Trimming left V 6 bases short and J 3 bases short, with 15 bases between. The CDR3 is made up of 14 amino acids. Germline CDR1 and CDR2: SNHLY and FYNNEI. The CDR3, as DNA: TGTGCCAGCAGCGAGAGACCCAGGGTCTACGAGCAGTACTTC. Its protein is CASSERPRVYEQYF. Using reference TRBV2 and TRBJ2-7 for the parts outside the CDR3, the full variable domain is EPEVTQTPSHQVTQMGQEVILRCVPISNHLYFYWYRQILGQKVEFLVSFYNNEISEKSEIFDDQFSVERPDGSNFTLKIRSTKLEDSAMYFCASSERPRVYEQYFGPGTRLTVT.

V gene TRBV19 combines with J gene TRBJ1-5; D ambiguous. Trimming removed 4 bases from V and 3 bases from J, with 4 bases in between. CDR3 size: 12 residues. Germline V gives CDR1 LNHDA, CDR2 SQIVND (reference sequence). The CDR3 is CASSTFNQPQHF. The CDR3 nucleotides are TGTGCCAGTAGTACTTTCAATCAGCCCCAGCATTTT. The whole variable domain, filled in from reference TRBV19 and TRBJ1-5, reads DGGITQSPKYLFRKEGQNVTLSCEQNLNHDAMYWYRQDPGQGLRLIYYSQIVNDFQKGDIAEGYSVSREKKESFPLTVTSAQKNPTAFYLCASSTFNQPQHFGDGTRLSIL.

This chain joins TRBV6-5 and TRBJ2-1; 9 bases are a match to TRBD2. V trimming: 2 bases; J trimming: 8 bases; junction bases outside the gene matches: 10. The CDR3 is 16 amino acids. Germline V gene lookup returns CDR1 MNHEY and CDR2 SVGAGI. Written as DNA, the CDR3 is TGTGCCAGCAGTTACGGTCGGACTAGCGAGATCGATGAGCAGTTCTTC. Protein sequence: CASSYGRTSEIDEQFF.

The chain has TRBV10-1 and TRBJ2-1; 13 nucleotides agree with TRBD2. Germline values: CDR1 WNHNN, CDR2 SYGVQD (reference sequence). Unmatched junction bases numbered 6, after V lost 9 bases and J lost 13 bases. This CDR3 spans 12 amino acids. The CDR3 sequence: CASGTSGTAQFF. Written as DNA, the CDR3 is TGCGCCAGTGGGACTAGCGGGACGGCCCAGTTCTTC.

The V gene is TRBV28, the J gene TRBJ2-7; D is ambiguous. Germline values: CDR1 MDHEN, CDR2 SYDVKM. The CDR3 has 14 amino acids. V gave up 1 base and J gave up 3 bases, with 10 bases separating them. The CDR3 loop is CASSLSQAFYEQYF. In DNA, the CDR3 is TGTGCCAGCAGTTTATCCCAGGCCTTCTACGAGCAGTACTTC.

This chain joins TRBV7-8 and TRBJ1-1; no firm D call. In germline, CDR1 is SGHVS, CDR2 FQNEAQ. CDR3 length: 14 amino acids. Trimming stripped 0 bases from V and 1 base from J, with 6 bases between. The CDR3 DNA sequence: TGTGCCAGCAGCTTAGCTCCGGGGAACACTGAAGCTTTCTTT. Translation gives CASSLAPGNTEAFF.

The genes are TRBV7-6 and TRBJ2-5; 7 nucleotides agree with TRBD1. The V gene's germline CDR1 is SGHVS and CDR2 FNYEAQ. Trimming at V came to 1 base and at J to 4 bases, leaving 3 bases not matched to a gene. CDR3 length: 14 residues. The CDR3 reads CASSLGQGVETQYF. The DNA of the CDR3 is TGTGCCAGCAGCTTAGGGCAGGGGGTAGAGACCCAGTACTTC. Variable domain in full (rest from reference TRBV7-6 and TRBJ2-5): GAGVSQSPRYKVTKRGQDVALRCDPISGHVSLYWYRQALGQGPEFLTYFNYEAQQDKSGLPNDRFSAERPEGSISTLTIQRTEQRDSAMYRCASSLGQGVETQYFGPGTRLLVL.

The chain uses TRBV7-2 and TRBJ1-1; D ambiguous. Germline-derived CDR1 and CDR2 are SGHTA and FQGNSA. Trimming took 5 bases from V and 10 from J, leaving 17 bases between them. The CDR3 sequence is 13 residues long. CDR3 amino acids: CASSLWAGDVAFF. The CDR3 DNA is TGTGCCAGCAGCCTCTGGGCCGGGGATGTAGCTTTCTTT.

This chain links TRBV2 with TRBJ1-2, with 9 nucleotides matching TRBD1. CDR1 SNHLY and CDR2 FYNNEI come from the germline V gene. V was clipped by 5 bases and J by 8 bases; unmatched bases: 6. The CDR3 runs to 13 residues. CDR3 DNA sequence: TGTGCCAGCAGTTACGGACAGGGGAGAGGCTACACCTTC. This sequence encodes CASSYGQGRGYTF.

In its sample, this clone ranks as medium-sized. V is TRBV10-2 and J is TRBJ2-3; 9 bases map to TRBD2. CDR3 length: 14 residues. Germline V lookup: CDR1 WSHSY, CDR2 SAAADI. V lost 5 bases to trimming and J lost 3 bases; unmatched junction nucleotides: 3. CDR3 sequence: CASSLAGLTDTQYF. The CDR3 DNA reads as TGCGCCAGCAGTCTAGCGGGGCTTACAGATACGCAGTATTTT.

This chain uses TRBV28 with TRBJ2-5; 7 positions agree with TRBD2. The CDR3 length is 16 residues. Germline V gene lookup returns CDR1 MDHEN and CDR2 SYDVKM. Germline trimming cut 3 bases from V and 2 bases from J; bases unmatched to any gene: 9. This CDR3 reads CASSFSGLVGQETQYF. The CDR3 DNA follows: TGTGCCAGCAGTTTCTCAGGACTAGTCGGACAAGAGACCCAGTACTTC.

This clone turned up a few times. V usage is TRBV18 and J usage is TRBJ2-1, with 8 bases lining up with TRBD2. The CDR3 length is 15 residues. The germline V gene has CDR1 KGHSH and CDR2 LQKENI. The V segment lost 1 base and the J segment 8 bases; nucleotides outside the gene matches: 7. The CDR3 is CASSPLGLAFDEQFF. The CDR3 DNA follows: TGTGCCAGCTCACCACTAGGACTAGCTTTTGATGAGCAGTTCTTC.

The J gene is TRBJ2-7, the V gene TRBV10-3, with D possibly matching TRBD1 (6 bases). Trimming pared 6 bases from V and 0 bases from J, leaving 6 bases between. Germline CDR1 reads ENHRY; CDR2 reads SYGVKD. This CDR3 comprises 12 residues. CDR3 sequence reads: CAIRDSSYEQYF. Here the CDR3 DNA reads TGTGCCATCAGGGACAGCTCCTACGAGCAGTACTTC.

The rearrangement uses TRBV19 and TRBJ2-7, with D perhaps matching TRBD1 (5 bases). The CDR3 has 14 amino acids. Germline V gene sequence: CDR1 LNHDA, CDR2 SQIVND (reference sequence). Trimming removed 3 bases at V and 1 base at J, with 10 bases between. CDR3 in DNA: TGTGCCAGTAGTATGGCGACAGCATCCTACGAGCAGTACTTC. Its protein product is CASSMATASYEQYF.

As concerns this clone: The same CDR3 also results from other DNA sequences found in this sample. CDR3 bases: TGTGCCAGCAGCTTAGAATACAGTTCGGAGCAGTTCTTC. Translated, it gives CASSLEYSSEQFF. J is TRBJ2-1 and V is TRBV7-2; D not certain. The germline CDR1 and CDR2 sequences are SGHTA and FQGNSA. The CDR3 runs to 13 residues. Trimming pared 1 base from V and 10 bases from J, leaving 11 bases between. Full variable domain (rest looked up from reference TRBV7-2 and TRBJ2-1): GAGVSQSPSNKVTEKGKDVELRCDPISGHTALYWYRQSLGQGLEFLIYFQGNSAPDKSGLPSDRFSAERTGGSVSTLTIQRTQQEDSAVYLCASSLEYSSEQFFGPGTRLTVL.

The genes are TRBV6-1 and TRBJ1-5; TRBD1 matches 9 bases. Per germline, CDR1 MNHNS and CDR2 SASEGT. V dropped 4 bases and J dropped 6; count of bases not matched to a gene: 10. The CDR3 covers 16 residues. This CDR3 is CASSAIPGQGGQPQHF. CDR3 nucleotides: TGTGCCAGCAGTGCCATACCGGGACAGGGAGGTCAGCCCCAGCATTTT.

This chain links TRBV28 with TRBJ2-7; tentative D call: TRBD2 (5 bases). The germline V and J ends were trimmed by 1 base and 0 bases, with 10 bases remaining between them. The CDR3 has 15 amino acids. Per the germline V gene, CDR1 is MDHEN and CDR2 is SYDVKM. The chain's CDR3 is CASSLSSGNSYEQYF. The CDR3 DNA follows: TGTGCCAGCAGTTTATCGTCCGGGAACTCCTACGAGCAGTACTTC.

The chain recombines TRBV27 with TRBJ2-7; possible D gene TRBD2, 5 bases. V was cut by 7 bases and J by 4 bases, with 14 bases left in between. Per the germline V gene, CDR1 is MNHEY and CDR2 is SMNVEV (reference sequence). The CDR3 runs 13 residues. The DNA for the CDR3 is TGTGCCAGCACCACTTTGGACTCTTACGAGCAGTACTTC. Translating it yields CASTTLDSYEQYF.

This chain links TRBV6-5 with TRBJ2-2, with 8 bases lining up with TRBD1. Germline V CDR1 and CDR2: MNHEY, SVGAGI. After removal of 5 bases from V and 4 bases from J, the junction contained 6 bases not matched to a gene. There are 15 residues in the CDR3. This CDR3 is CASSATGAGTGELFF. In nucleotides, the CDR3 is TGTGCCAGCAGTGCGACAGGGGCGGGCACCGGGGAGCTGTTTTTT.

This clone was counted once. J is TRBJ1-5 and V is TRBV28; D might be TRBD1 (6 bases). Trimming pared 7 bases from V and 7 bases from J, leaving 20 bases between. Germline CDR1 is MDHEN and CDR2 is SYDVKM. The CDR3 spans 15 residues. The CDR3 bases are TGTGCCAGCATCCCCTCGGGGGGCTTGGGACAGCCCCAGCATTTT. This translates into CASIPSGGLGQPQHF.

Points on this clone: The junction departs from germline at one end; a sequencing error may be responsible. V usage is TRBV5-4 and J usage is TRBJ2-7; 10 bases agree with TRBD2. Germline assignment: CDR1 SGHNT and CDR2 YYREEE (reference sequence). This CDR3 contains 16 residues. The CDR3 is CASSLEAGGPSYEQYF. CDR3 nucleotide sequence: TGTGCCAGCAGTTTGGAAGCGGGAGGGCCATCCTACGAGCAGTACTTC.

The V call is TRBV5-1, the J call TRBJ2-7; TRBD2 aligns across 11 bases. The V segment lost 2 bases and the J segment 3 bases; nucleotides outside the gene matches: 1. CDR3 length equals 14 residues. CDR1 and CDR2 (germline): SGHRS, YFSETQ. CDR3 sequence (DNA): TGCGCCAGCAGCTTCCTAGCGGGGGGCTACGAGCAGTACTTC. Translating gives CASSFLAGGYEQYF.

V is TRBV5-4 and J is TRBJ2-5; 9 bases are a match to TRBD1. V was pared by 2 bases and J by 4 bases, with 6 bases of the junction left unmatched. From germline, CDR1 is SGHNT and CDR2 YYREEE (reference sequence). The CDR3 is 15 residues long. Here the CDR3 reads CASSLRGQGGETQYF. The CDR3 nucleotides are TGTGCCAGCAGCTTACGGGGACAGGGTGGAGAGACCCAGTACTTC. The whole variable domain, remainder taken from reference TRBV5-4 and TRBJ2-5, is ETGVTQSPTHLIKTRGQQVTLRCSSQSGHNTVSWYQQALGQGPQFIFQYYREEENGRGNFPPRFSGLQFPNYSSELNVNALELDDSALYLCASSLRGQGGETQYFGPGTRLLVL.

The chain couples TRBV6-6 to TRBJ1-1; tentatively, D is TRBD1 (5 bases). The ends were cut back, 2 bases at V and 8 bases at J, with 12 bases in the middle. The CDR3 covers 13 residues. Germline loops: CDR1 MNHNY, CDR2 SVGAGI (reference sequence). CDR3 in amino acids: CASSYGASKEAFF. The CDR3 bases are TGTGCCAGCAGTTACGGGGCCAGCAAAGAAGCTTTCTTT.